This T cell receptor (beta chain) was found in a study of cytomegalovirus exposure and HLA in healthy donors. Study-level results: Clonal expansion was found to be greater in HLA-associated TCR beta chains than in equally common others in a later analysis. The study flagged around 150 TCR beta chains as cytomegalovirus-associated.

The PCR was carried out with 60 Vbeta primers and 13 Jbeta primers. Sequencing was performed with immunoSEQ multiplex PCR; in TCRdb, only in-frame clones are kept and a portion is missing. The sample consists of about 96,000 clones, approximately 74% of them appearing once. The CDR3 runs 14 residues. After removal of 5 bases from V and 3 bases from J, the junction contained 3 bases not matched to a gene. The germline gives CDR1 LNHDA, CDR2 SQIVND (reference sequence). As concerns this clone: The antigen is unknown.

The specimen sequenced was PBMCs. The V call is TRBV19, the J call TRBJ1-2, with 10 positions matching TRBD1. The source of this sequence is a female donor in good health and CMV-seropositive. The CDR3 nucleotides read TGTGCCAGTAGTTCCGGACAGGGGGACTATGGCTACACCTTC. Its protein product is CASSSGQGDYGYTF. The variable domain in full, completed from reference TRBV19 and TRBJ1-2, reads DGGITQSPKYLFRKEGQNVTLSCEQNLNHDAMYWYRQDPGQGLRLIYYSQIVNDFQKGDIAEGYSVSREKKESFPLTVTSAQKNPTAFYLCASSSGQGDYGYTFGSGTRLTVV.